A single T cell receptor beta chain is shown here with its context. This record belongs to a study of human T cells and chemical hapten exposure. Study summary: 2% DPC applied to an approximately 2 cm by approximately 2 cm arm area sensitized donors. Women made up most patients, who had alopecia areata, totalis or universalis.

Unique molecular identifiers were affixed to discrete cDNA molecules within the library. Each CDR3 protein gets one entry after TCRdb re-called the RACE reads with MiXCR. The repertoire has fewer than 130,000 distinct CDR3 sequences, 9.5% to 12% of them found once; the top ten carry around 3.4%. Indicated time point: patch test 1, 2 weeks after DPC sensitization. As to treatment: therapeutic diphenylcyclopropenone sensitization with weekly scalp DPC. The CDR3 runs to 16 residues. Per the germline V gene, CDR1 is SGDLS and CDR2 is YYNGEE. Losses at the gene ends were 3 bases for V and 3 bases for J; bases not matched to a gene: 5.

Sequences were derived from whole blood, sampled in connection with sensitization to the hapten diphenylcyclopropenone (DPC). The V call is TRBV9, the J call TRBJ1-6; TRBD1 agrees at 8 bases. This receptor was obtained from a woman aged 40 to 50 with alopecia areata. Some clones in this sample may be carry-over from other donors' samples. The CDR3 DNA follows: TGTGCCAGCAGCGCGGGACAGGATCTCTATAATTCACCCCTCCACTTT. This gives the protein CASSAGQDLYNSPLHF.